This T cell receptor (beta chain) was observed in a study of CD8 T cells in ankylosing spondylitis. Study-wide points: Significant enrichment of disease-linked clones was reportedly seen in matched ankylosing spondylitis synovial fluid.

This clonotype has just one count. Its cognate antigen is unknown. Germline values: CDR1 SGHRS, CDR2 YFSETQ. CDR3 length equals 13 residues. J lost 6 bases, V lost 1 base, and 1 base had no gene match. Each CDR3 protein is one row after TCRdb ran MiXCR on the 5' RACE reads. Counted here are about 160,000 distinct CDR3 sequences, about 42% occurring once; the ten biggest clones make up about 16%. This TCR came from a male donor with ankylosing spondylitis. What was sequenced was synovial fluid, either unsorted or a sorted T cell fraction (not recorded which). This chain uses TRBV5-1 with TRBJ2-3; 8 bases align to TRBD2. The CDR3, as DNA: TGCGCCAGCAGCTTGTGGACTAGCGATACGCAGTATTTT. Its translation: CASSLWTSDTQYF.